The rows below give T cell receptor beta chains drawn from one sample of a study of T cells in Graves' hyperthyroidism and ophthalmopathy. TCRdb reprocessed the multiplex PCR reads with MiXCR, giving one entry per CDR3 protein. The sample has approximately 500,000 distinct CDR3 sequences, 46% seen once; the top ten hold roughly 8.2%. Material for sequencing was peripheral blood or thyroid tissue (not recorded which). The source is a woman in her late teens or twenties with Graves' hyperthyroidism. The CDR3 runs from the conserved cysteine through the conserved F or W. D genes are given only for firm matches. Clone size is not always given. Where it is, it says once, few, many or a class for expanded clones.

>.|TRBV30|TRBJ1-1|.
CAWSVGVRGTEAFF
TGTGCCTGGAGTGTTGGGGTCCGGGGCACTGAAGCTTTCTTT
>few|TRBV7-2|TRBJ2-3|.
CASSHSHTQYF
TGTGCCAGCAGCCACTCCCATACGCAGTATTTT
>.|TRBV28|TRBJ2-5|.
CASTGARGTQETQYF
TGTGCCAGCACGGGGGCCAGAGGGACCCAAGAGACCCAGTACTTC
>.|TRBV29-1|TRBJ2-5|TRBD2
CSVALAGGPQETQYF
TGCAGCGTTGCTCTAGCGGGAGGGCCCCAAGAGACCCAGTACTTC
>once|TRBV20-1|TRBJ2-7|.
CSARDATVSSYEQYF
TGCAGTGCTAGAGATGCGACAGTGAGCTCCTACGAGCAGTACTTC
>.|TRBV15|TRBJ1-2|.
CATSSARGPNYGYTF
TGTGCCACCAGCAGTGCTAGAGGTCCTAACTATGGCTACACCTTC
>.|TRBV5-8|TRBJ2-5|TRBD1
CASSRVWDSRETQYF
TGTGCCAGCAGCCGAGTGTGGGACAGCCGAGAGACCCAGTACTTC
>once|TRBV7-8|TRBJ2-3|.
CASSSQASTDTQYF
TGTGCCAGCAGCTCGCAGGCGTCCACAGATACGCAGTATTTT
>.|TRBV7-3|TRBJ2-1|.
CASSPQGGNEQFF
TGTGCCAGCAGCCCTCAGGGGGGGAATGAGCAGTTCTTC
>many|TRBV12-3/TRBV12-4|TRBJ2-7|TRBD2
CASSLSGSVYEQYF
TGTGCCAGCAGTTTGAGCGGGAGTGTCTACGAGCAGTACTTC
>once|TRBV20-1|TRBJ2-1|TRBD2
CSARPSGGYNEQFF
TGCAGTGCTAGACCTAGCGGGGGATACAATGAGCAGTTCTTC
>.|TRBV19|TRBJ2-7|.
CASSVLRDFGRSEQYF
TGTGCCAGCAGTGTCCTCCGGGACTTTGGGAGATCCGAGCAGTACTTC
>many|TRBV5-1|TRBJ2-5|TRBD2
CASSLTSGGSWGQYF
TGCGCCAGCAGCTTGACTAGCGGGGGATCCTGGGGCCAGTACTTC
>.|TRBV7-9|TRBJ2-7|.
CASSFGHLRDLTYEQYF
TGTGCCAGCAGCTTTGGCCATCTCCGGGACCTGACCTACGAGCAGTACTTC
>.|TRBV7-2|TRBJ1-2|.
CASSLDFSSSGNTF
TGTGCCAGCAGCTTAGATTTTTCGAGCTCTGGAAACACCTTC
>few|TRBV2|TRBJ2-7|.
CASSEGGGNKYEQYF
TGTGCCAGCAGTGAAGGTGGAGGGAACAAGTACGAGCAGTACTTC
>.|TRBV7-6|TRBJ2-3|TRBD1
CASSGDRGWADTQYF
TGTGCCAGCAGCGGCGACAGGGGATGGGCAGATACGCAGTATTTT
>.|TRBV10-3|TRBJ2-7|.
CALQSSSGREQYF
TGTGCCCTCCAATCCAGCTCTGGGAGGGAGCAGTACTTC
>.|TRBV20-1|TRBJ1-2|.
CSATSVYNGYTF
TGCAGTGCGACTAGCGTGTACAATGGCTACACCTTC
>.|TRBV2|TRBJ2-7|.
CASKETNEVQYF
TGTGCCAGCAAGGAGACTAATGAGGTGCAGTACTTC
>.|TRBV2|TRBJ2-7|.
CAIRGDSPYEQYF
TGTGCCATCAGGGGGGACAGTCCTTACGAGCAGTACTTC
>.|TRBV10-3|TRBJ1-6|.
CAISTGPYNSPLHF
TGTGCCATCAGTACGGGGCCCTATAATTCACCCCTCCACTTT
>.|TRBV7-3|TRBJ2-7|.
CASSTRWGQYF
TGTGCCAGCAGCACCCGGTGGGGGCAGTACTTC
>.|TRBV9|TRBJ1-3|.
CASSVAGNSGNTVYF
TGTGCCAGCAGCGTAGCGGGGAACTCTGGAAACACCGTATATTTT
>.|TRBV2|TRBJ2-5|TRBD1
CASSSDRLETQYF
TGTGCCAGCAGTTCGGACAGGTTGGAGACCCAGTACTTC
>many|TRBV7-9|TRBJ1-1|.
CASRPRDNTEAFF
TGTGCCAGCAGACCCAGGGATAACACTGAAGCTTTCTTT
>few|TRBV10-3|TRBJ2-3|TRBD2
CAITNGLAGDSDTQYF
TGTGCCATCACCAACGGACTAGCGGGAGATTCCGATACGCAGTATTTT
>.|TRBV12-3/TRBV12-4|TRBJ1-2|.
CASSSAGTHYGYTF
TGTGCCAGCAGTTCCGCAGGGACACACTATGGCTACACCTTC
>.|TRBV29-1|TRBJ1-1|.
CSVEIGGITEAFF
TGCAGCGTTGAAATAGGGGGTATCACTGAAGCTTTCTTT
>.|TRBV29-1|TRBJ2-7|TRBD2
CSSPGTSEYEQYF
TGCAGCTCACCCGGGACTAGCGAGTACGAGCAGTACTTC
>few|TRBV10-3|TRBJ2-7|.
CAISEGSYEQYF
TGTGCCATCAGTGAGGGAAGCTACGAGCAGTACTTC
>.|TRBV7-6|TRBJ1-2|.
CASSFGSGPTGYTF
TGTGCCAGCAGCTTTGGTTCAGGGCCGACTGGCTACACCTTC
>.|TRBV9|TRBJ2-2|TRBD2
CASSVGTSGRNGELFF
TGTGCCAGCAGCGTAGGGACTAGCGGGAGGAACGGGGAGCTGTTTTTT
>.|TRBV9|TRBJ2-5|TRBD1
CASSVVGQGAFGETQYF
TGTGCCAGCAGCGTAGTAGGACAGGGGGCCTTCGGGGAGACCCAGTACTTC
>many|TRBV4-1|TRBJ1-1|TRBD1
CASSQPGQGMNTEAFF
TGCGCCAGCAGCCAACCGGGACAGGGAATGAACACTGAAGCTTTCTTT
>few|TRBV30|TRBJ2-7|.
CAWDRINEQYF
TGTGCCTGGGACAGGATCAACGAGCAGTACTTC
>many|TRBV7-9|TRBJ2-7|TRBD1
CASSRGTGLYEQYF
TGTGCCAGCAGCCGTGGGACAGGTCTCTACGAGCAGTACTTC
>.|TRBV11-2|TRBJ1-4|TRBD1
CASSPGTGALSEKLFF
TGTGCCAGCAGCCCTGGGACAGGGGCGCTCAGTGAAAAACTGTTTTTT
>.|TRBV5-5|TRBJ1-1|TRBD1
CASSLRLAGQGATFF
TGTGCCAGCAGCTTGCGACTAGCGGGACAGGGTGCAACTTTCTTT
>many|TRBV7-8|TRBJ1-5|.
CASSHRLIGGSNQPQHF
TGTGCCAGCAGCCACCGGTTGATAGGGGGAAGCAATCAGCCCCAGCATTTT
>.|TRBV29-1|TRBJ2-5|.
CSRIGGTQETQYF
TGCAGCCGAATTGGAGGGACCCAAGAGACCCAGTACTTC
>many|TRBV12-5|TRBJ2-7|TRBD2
CASGFGASGNYEQYF
TGTGCTAGTGGTTTCGGGGCTAGCGGGAACTACGAGCAGTACTTC
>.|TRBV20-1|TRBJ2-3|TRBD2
CSARDRRGSSAGTQYF
TGCAGTGCTAGAGATCGACGCGGGAGCTCTGCTGGTACGCAGTATTTT
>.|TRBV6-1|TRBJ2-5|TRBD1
CAISESDRGEAETQYF
TGTGCCATCAGTGAGTCCGACAGGGGTGAAGCGGAGACCCAGTACTTC
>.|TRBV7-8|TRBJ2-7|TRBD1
CASSRRWTGAFEQYF
TGTGCCAGCAGCCGCAGGTGGACAGGGGCTTTCGAGCAGTACTTC
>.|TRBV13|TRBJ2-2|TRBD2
CASSPRESGRAGELFF
TGTGCCAGCAGCCCCCGGGAAAGCGGGAGAGCCGGGGAGCTGTTTTTT
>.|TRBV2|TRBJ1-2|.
CASSEGVGGGPYNGYTF
TGTGCCAGCAGTGAAGGGGTGGGGGGAGGGCCGTACAATGGCTACACCTTC
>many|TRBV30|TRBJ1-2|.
CAFPGHNYGYTF
TGTGCCTTCCCAGGGCATAACTATGGCTACACCTTC
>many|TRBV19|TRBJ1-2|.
CASSQQGGYTF
TGTGCCAGTAGCCAGCAGGGGGGCTACACCTTC
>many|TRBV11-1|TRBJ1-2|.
CASSLTGPQRDGYTF
TGTGCCAGCAGCTTAACGGGACCTCAAAGAGATGGCTACACCTTC